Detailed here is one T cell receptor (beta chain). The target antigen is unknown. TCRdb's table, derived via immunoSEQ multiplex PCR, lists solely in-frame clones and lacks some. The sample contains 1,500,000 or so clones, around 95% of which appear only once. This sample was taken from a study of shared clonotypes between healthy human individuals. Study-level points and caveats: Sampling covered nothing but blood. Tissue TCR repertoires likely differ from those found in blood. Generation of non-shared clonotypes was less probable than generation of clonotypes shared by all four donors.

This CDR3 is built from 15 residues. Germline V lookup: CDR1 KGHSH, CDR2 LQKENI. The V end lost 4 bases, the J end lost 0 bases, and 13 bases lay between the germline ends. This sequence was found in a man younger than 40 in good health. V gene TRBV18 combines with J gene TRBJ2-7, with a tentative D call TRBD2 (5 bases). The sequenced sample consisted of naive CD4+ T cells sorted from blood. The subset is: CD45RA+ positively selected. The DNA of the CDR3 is TGTGCCAGCTCACTCGAGACGGGAAGCTCCTACGAGCAGTACTTC. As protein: CASSLETGSSYEQYF.